The 26 T cell receptor beta chains below come from one sample, sequenced in a study of blood T cell repertoires in COVID-19. Libraries were prepared by immunoSEQ multiplex PCR; TCRdb keeps only in-frame clonotypes and omits some of them. The data show under 200,000 clones, about 86% seen once. Sample: peripheral blood. The origin of the receptors is a man between 18 and 35 years old with active or convalescent COVID-19.

The chain recombines TRBV9 with TRBJ2-1; 8 bases map to TRBD2. V lost 0 bases, J lost 2 bases, and 13 bases stayed unmatched. Per the germline V gene, CDR1 is SGDLS and CDR2 is YYNGEE. The CDR3 runs to 19 residues. The CDR3 reads CASSVAPPSYGRAYNEQFF. The DNA for the CDR3 is TGTGCCAGCAGCGTAGCCCCCCCCTCATACGGGAGGGCCTACAATGAGCAGTTCTTC. Full variable domain (missing parts from reference TRBV9 and TRBJ2-1): DSGVTQTPKHLITATGQRVTLRCSPRSGDLSVYWYQQSLDQGLQFLIQYYNGEERAKGNILERFSAQQFPDLHSELNLSSLELGDSALYFCASSVAPPSYGRAYNEQFFGPGTRLTVL.

The CDR3 sequence is CASWDFSSYNEQFF. Here the CDR3 DNA reads TGTGCCAGCTGGGACTTTAGCTCCTACAATGAGCAGTTCTTC. The rearrangement uses TRBV6-5 and TRBJ2-1; D perhaps matches TRBD2 (6 bases). V was trimmed by 8 bases and J by 0 bases, leaving 11 bases between them. The CDR3 runs to 14 residues. Germline V gene data show CDR1 as MNHEY and CDR2 as SVGAGI.

The chain carries TRBV3-1 (or the pseudogene TRBV3-2) and TRBJ2-6; D might be TRBD1 (6 bases). Germline V CDR1 and CDR2: LGHDT, YNNKEL (reference sequence). This CDR3 is built from 16 residues. Trimming took off 4 bases at V and 4 bases at J, with 14 bases between the two ends. Here the CDR3 reads CASSPRRGTGANVLTF. CDR3 DNA sequence: TGTGCCAGCAGCCCCCGCAGGGGAACCGGGGCCAACGTCCTGACTTTC.

The chain recombines TRBV7-9 with TRBJ2-1; 9 bases are a match to TRBD1. Germline CDR1 is SEHNR and CDR2 is FQNEAQ (reference sequence). V lost 1 base and J lost 6; bases outside the gene matches: 4. The CDR3 has 15 amino acids. DNA for the CDR3: TGTGCCAGCAGCTTAGGGACAGGGGAGTTCAATGAGCAGTTCTTC. This codes for CASSLGTGEFNEQFF.

The chain is built from TRBV24-1 and TRBJ2-1; D possibly corresponds to TRBD1 (6 bases). V shed 3 bases and J shed 2 bases, with 10 bases lying between them. The germline V gene has CDR1 KGHDR and CDR2 SFDVKD. The CDR3 is 15 amino acids. The CDR3 protein is CATSDTGKTYNEQFF. In nucleotides, the CDR3 is TGTGCCACCAGTGATACAGGGAAGACCTACAATGAGCAGTTCTTC.

CDR3 protein: CASTSPGTGPTEAFF. The CDR3 bases are TGTGCCAGCACTTCTCCCGGGACAGGGCCGACTGAAGCTTTCTTT. The chain links TRBV28 to TRBJ1-1; TRBD1 agrees at 9 bases. The CDR3 totals 15 residues. The junction had 11 bases not matched to a gene; V was cut back by 7 bases and J by 5 bases. CDR1 and CDR2 (germline): MDHEN, SYDVKM.

The genes are TRBV10-3 and TRBJ1-3; 7 bases line up with TRBD1. The germline gives CDR1 ENHRY, CDR2 SYGVKD. The CDR3 spans 15 residues. Trimming cost V 2 bases and J 2 bases; bases outside gene matches: 3. The CDR3 spells CAISETGDPGNTIYF. The CDR3 DNA sequence: TGTGCCATCAGTGAGACAGGGGACCCTGGAAACACCATATATTTT.

The V and J genes are TRBV4-1 and TRBJ1-2; 7 nucleotides agree with TRBD1. V trimming: 1 base; J trimming: 0 bases; junction bases outside the gene matches: 2. CDR1 and CDR2 (germline): MGHRA, YSYEKL. The CDR3 spans 15 residues. The CDR3 loop is CASSQADRANYGYTF. In DNA, the CDR3 is TGCGCCAGCAGCCAAGCTGACAGGGCTAACTATGGCTACACCTTC.

The genes are TRBV3-1 (or the pseudogene TRBV3-2) and TRBJ1-4, with D unclear. The CDR3 is 13 residues long. From germline, CDR1 is LGHDT and CDR2 YNNKEL (reference sequence). V was pared by 1 base and J by 8 bases, with 8 bases between. CDR3 nucleotide sequence: TGTGCCAGCAGCCAAGTATTTGAGGAAAAACTGTTTTTT. Translated: CASSQVFEEKLFF.

V gene TRBV9 combines with J gene TRBJ1-2; D is possibly TRBD1 (5 bases). The germline gives CDR1 SGDLS, CDR2 YYNGEE. V was shortened by 0 bases and J by 7 bases, with 19 bases between the two germline ends. The CDR3 is made up of 16 amino acids. As DNA, the CDR3 is TGTGCCAGCAGCGTAGACGGGACTGACAGCCTAGGTGGCTACACCTTC. Protein product: CASSVDGTDSLGGYTF.

The J gene is TRBJ2-2, the V gene TRBV6-4; D unclear. This CDR3 is built from 13 residues. Germline CDR1 and CDR2: MRHNA and SNTAGT. The V gene lost 4 bases and the J gene lost 7 bases, with 10 bases spanning the gap. The CDR3 sequence is CASSGNRDGELFF. The CDR3 DNA sequence: TGTGCCAGCAGTGGAAATAGAGACGGGGAGCTGTTTTTT.

The chain employs TRBV5-5 and TRBJ1-2, with D perhaps matching TRBD1 (5 bases). Trimming removed 4 bases from V and 4 bases from J, with 14 bases in between. Germline lookup yields CDR1 SGHKS and CDR2 YYEKEE (reference sequence). The CDR3 covers 14 residues. CDR3 nucleotide sequence: TGTGCCAGCAGCGGTGAGGGACTGCCCTATGGCTACACCTTC. Protein: CASSGEGLPYGYTF.

The genes are TRBV29-1 and TRBJ2-1, with TRBD2 identical over 7 bases. J gave up 2 bases and V 4 bases, and 5 bases lay outside the gene matches. There are 14 residues in the CDR3. The germline CDR1 and CDR2 sequences are SQVTM and ANQGSEA. In nucleotides, the CDR3 is TGCAGCGTTGCCCCTCTAGCGGCCTACAATGAGCAGTTCTTC. It is translated as CSVAPLAAYNEQFF.

The chain carries TRBV19 and TRBJ1-3; 10 nucleotides agree with TRBD1. The germline CDR1 and CDR2 sequences are LNHDA and SQIVND (reference sequence). CDR3 length: 15 amino acids. With 7 bases clipped from V and 7 bases from J, the junction kept 10 bases outside the gene matches. The CDR3 loop is CASIPSRTGGNTIYF. The CDR3 DNA sequence: TGTGCCAGTATTCCATCAAGGACAGGGGGGAACACCATATATTTT.

The sample holds a few counts of this clone. V is TRBV19 and J is TRBJ1-6, with D hard to call. Per the germline V gene, CDR1 is LNHDA and CDR2 is SQIVND (reference sequence). This CDR3 has 12 amino acids. V was trimmed by 0 bases and J by 10 bases, leaving 4 bases between them. DNA for the CDR3: TGTGCCAGTAGTATAGAAGAGTCACCCCTCCACTTT. This sequence encodes CASSIEESPLHF.

This rearrangement joins TRBV11-3 to TRBJ1-5; D might be TRBD1 (5 bases). The germline V gene has CDR1 SGHNT and CDR2 YENEEA. CDR3 length equals 14 residues. The V gene lost 5 bases and the J gene lost 7 bases, with 15 bases spanning the gap. The CDR3 protein is CASSPSGGDQPQHF. DNA of the CDR3: TGTGCCAGCAGCCCGAGTGGGGGGGACCAGCCCCAGCATTTT.

This chain links TRBV7-9 with TRBJ2-3; TRBD2 might be the D (6 bases). The ends were cut back, 0 bases at V and 3 bases at J, with 10 bases in the middle. This CDR3 region has 15 residues. The germline V gene has CDR1 SEHNR and CDR2 FQNEAQ (reference sequence). The CDR3 loop reads CASSLAGGETDTQYF. Written as DNA, the CDR3 is TGTGCCAGCAGCTTAGCCGGGGGAGAGACAGATACGCAGTATTTT.

The V and J genes are TRBV29-1 and TRBJ2-7; D is possibly TRBD1 (5 bases). This CDR3 contains 13 residues. Deletions cut 4 bases from V and 2 bases from J, with 12 bases between. Looked up from germline, CDR1 is SQVTM and CDR2 is ANQGSEA. The CDR3 DNA is TGCAGCGTTGTAAGGACACTGACCTACGAGCAGTACTTC. Translating gives CSVVRTLTYEQYF.

This clone was seen just once. This chain uses TRBV6-5 with TRBJ1-1; no clear D. V gave up 0 bases and J gave up 7 bases, with 9 bases separating them. This CDR3 comprises 13 residues. CDR1 and CDR2 (germline): MNHEY, SVGAGI. Here the CDR3 DNA reads TGTGCCAGCAGTTACTCGATTCGGGGTGAAGCTTTCTTT. It codes for CASSYSIRGEAFF.

J is TRBJ2-1 and V is TRBV19, with D tentatively TRBD1 (7 bases). The germline V gene encodes CDR1 LNHDA and CDR2 SQIVND (reference sequence). V was cut by 10 bases and J by 8 bases, with 9 bases left in between. The CDR3 runs 10 residues. CDR3 DNA sequence: TGTGCCACCAGGGGGGATGAGCAGTTCTTC. It yields the protein CATRGDEQFF. Full variable domain (outside the CDR3, taken from reference TRBV19 and TRBJ2-1): DGGITQSPKYLFRKEGQNVTLSCEQNLNHDAMYWYRQDPGQGLRLIYYSQIVNDFQKGDIAEGYSVSREKKESFPLTVTSAQKNPTAFYLCATRGDEQFFGPGTRLTVL.

This clone was seen only a few times. The chain recombines TRBV29-1 with TRBJ2-1, with TRBD2 as a possible D gene (10 bases). Trimming removed 3 bases at V and 7 bases at J, with 34 bases between. The V gene's germline CDR1 is SQVTM and CDR2 ANQGSEA. The CDR3 is 20 residues long. The CDR3 sequence: CSVEVLHRGRVAGGLNEQFF. CDR3 nucleotide sequence: TGCAGCGTTGAGGTCTTGCACAGGGGGCGAGTAGCGGGAGGATTAAATGAGCAGTTCTTC.

The table lists this clone with a count of one. The J gene is TRBJ1-2, the V gene TRBV19, with TRBD1 matching over 10 bases. Looked up from germline, CDR1 is LNHDA and CDR2 is SQIVND (reference sequence). The CDR3 consists of 15 residues. V lost 7 bases to trimming and J lost 8 bases; unmatched junction nucleotides: 13. Written as DNA, the CDR3 is TGTGCCAGTAACACTCAAAGACAGGGGGCGGGAGGCTACACCTTC. Translation gives CASNTQRQGAGGYTF.

Here the CDR3 reads CASSQRTSGRSETQYF. CDR3 bases: TGTGCCAGCAGCCAAAGGACTAGCGGGAGGTCGGAGACCCAGTACTTC. V gene TRBV3-1 (or the pseudogene TRBV3-2) combines with J gene TRBJ2-5; 14 bases agree with TRBD2. J lost 5 bases, V lost 2 bases, and 4 bases had no gene match. The CDR3 runs 16 residues. Germline assignment: CDR1 LGHDT and CDR2 YNNKEL (reference sequence).

This clone was observed a single time. The chain is built from TRBV29-1 and TRBJ2-2; TRBD2 might be the D (5 bases). The CDR3 runs 15 residues. The V end was cut by 2 bases, the J end by 4 bases, with 14 bases between. Germline V gene lookup returns CDR1 SQVTM and CDR2 ANQGSEA. The CDR3 protein is CSVERAPGITGELFF. In DNA form, the CDR3 reads TGCAGCGTTGAAAGGGCCCCCGGGATCACCGGGGAGCTGTTTTTT.

This rearrangement joins TRBV3-1 (or the pseudogene TRBV3-2) to TRBJ1-1, with 7 bases aligning to TRBD1. CDR1 and CDR2 from the germline V gene are LGHDT and YNNKEL (reference sequence). The CDR3 sequence is 16 residues long. The trim removed 1 base at V and 7 bases at J, leaving 12 bases unmatched. CDR3 sequence reads: CASSQGRQGNLFEAFF. The CDR3 bases are TGTGCCAGCAGCCAAGGCAGACAGGGAAATCTCTTTGAAGCTTTCTTT.

The V call is TRBV3-1 (or the pseudogene TRBV3-2), the J call TRBJ2-1; weak D call: TRBD1 (6 bases). Germline CDR1 reads LGHDT; CDR2 reads YNNKEL (reference sequence). The CDR3 contains 12 residues. V lost 3 bases and J 15 bases, leaving 15 bases between the germline ends. Written as DNA, the CDR3 is TGTGCCAGCAGCCACGGACAGAACGGTGCGTTCTTC. Its translation: CASSHGQNGAFF.